This record covers a single T cell receptor beta chain. This CDR3 contains 13 residues. The V and J ends lost 4 bases and 6 bases respectively, with 11 bases between them. Per germline, CDR1 SGHNT and CDR2 YYREEE (reference sequence). The source of the sample is a study of blood T cell repertoires in COVID-19. Authors' processing steps: Cell counts per sample came from amplifying reference gene primers. Sequencing was performed with immunoSEQ multiplex PCR; in TCRdb, only in-frame clones are kept and a portion is missing. V, J and clone size were drawn from that table, and D and trimming were deduced from the DNA. The table shows 350,000 to 500,000 clones, with 70% to 90% occurring only once.

The origin of this receptor is a man aged 18 to 35 with COVID-19, enrolled during active disease. Specimen: peripheral blood. The V call is TRBV5-4, the J call TRBJ2-1; D is uncertain. This CDR3 reads CASSPSAANEQFF. CDR3 bases: TGTGCCAGCAGCCCGAGTGCTGCCAATGAGCAGTTCTTC. The full variable domain, with the rest looked up from reference TRBV5-4 and TRBJ2-1, is ETGVTQSPTHLIKTRGQQVTLRCSSQSGHNTVSWYQQALGQGPQFIFQYYREEENGRGNFPPRFSGLQFPNYSSELNVNALELDDSALYLCASSPSAANEQFFGPGTRLTVL.